A selection of T cell receptor beta chains follows, all from one sample in a study of CD8 T cells in ankylosing spondylitis. TCRdb redid the calling of the 5' RACE reads with MiXCR, one entry per CDR3 protein. Here the sample spans about 360,000 distinct CDR3 sequences, around 20% being singletons. The sample comprised blood, either unsorted or a sorted T cell fraction (not recorded which). These receptors all come from a male donor with ankylosing spondylitis or in good health (not recorded which). The CDR3 runs from the conserved cysteine through the conserved F or W. D genes are given only for firm matches. Clone size is shown for a subset of rows, as once, few, many or a class of expanded clone.

NA | TRBJ2-2 | TRBV12-3/TRBV12-4 | few | CASSLTGRGNTGELFF | TGTGCCAGCAGTTTGACGGGCAGGGGGAACACCGGGGAGCTGTTTTTT
TRBD2 | TRBJ2-2 | TRBV28 | once | CASTTRGGEDTGELFF | TGTGCCAGCACCACGAGGGGAGGGGAAGACACCGGGGAGCTGTTTTTT
NA | TRBJ2-1 | TRBV12-3/TRBV12-4 | few | CASSFFNLGANEQFF | TGTGCCAGCAGTTTCTTCAACTTGGGAGCCAATGAGCAGTTCTTC
NA | TRBJ2-3 | TRBV4-2 | NA | CASSQPSSEAQYF | TGTGCCAGCAGCCAACCCTCGTCGGAGGCGCAGTATTTT
NA | TRBJ2-3 | TRBV6-1 | NA | CASSTRQSRRGNTQYF | TGTGCCAGCAGCACCCGACAGTCTAGGCGCGGCAATACGCAGTATTTT
NA | TRBJ2-7 | TRBV29-1 | NA | CSVENPGKGGEQYF | TGCAGCGTTGAAAACCCCGGGAAAGGGGGCGAGCAGTACTTC
NA | TRBJ2-3 | TRBV30 | NA | CAWSKGGEAAENLRADTQYF | TGTGCCTGGAGTAAAGGTGGAGAGGCCGCAGAGAATCTCCGCGCAGATACGCAGTATTTT
TRBD2 | TRBJ2-5 | TRBV27 | NA | CASSSTLTSGGAGETQYF | TGTGCCAGCAGTTCCACACTGACTAGCGGGGGGGCGGGAGAGACCCAGTACTTC
NA | TRBJ2-3 | TRBV12-3/TRBV12-4 | NA | CASSLLGQSTDTQYF | TGTGCCAGCAGTTTACTCGGACAGAGCACAGATACGCAGTATTTT
NA | TRBJ2-2 | TRBV6-2/TRBV6-3 | few | CASSWTAGTGELFF | TGTGCCAGCAGTTGGACAGCGGGCACCGGGGAGCTGTTTTTT
TRBD1 | TRBJ2-7 | TRBV7-8 | NA | CASSLDRGDEQYF | TGTGCCAGCAGCTTAGACAGGGGAGACGAGCAGTACTTC
TRBD1 | TRBJ1-6 | TRBV11-2 | few | CASSLVTGASSPLHF | TGTGCCAGCAGCTTAGTGACAGGGGCTTCTTCACCCCTCCACTTT
NA | TRBJ2-1 | TRBV7-9 | few | CASSLLAGVKTGNEQFF | TGTGCCAGCAGCCTCCTCGCGGGGGTAAAGACAGGAAATGAGCAGTTCTTC
NA | TRBJ2-5 | TRBV9 | NA | CASSVGEQYQETQYF | TGTGCCAGCAGCGTAGGGGAACAGTACCAAGAGACCCAGTACTTC
NA | TRBJ2-2 | TRBV7-8 | NA | CASSLDRGEELFF | TGTGCCAGCAGCTTGGATCGCGGAGAGGAGCTGTTTTTT
NA | TRBJ2-5 | TRBV12-3/TRBV12-4 | few | CASSFAFLQQETQYF | TGTGCCAGCAGTTTTGCCTTCTTGCAGCAAGAGACCCAGTACTTC
NA | TRBJ1-1 | TRBV30 | few | CAWGGRITEAFF | TGTGCCTGGGGCGGACGAATCACTGAAGCTTTCTTT
NA | TRBJ2-1 | TRBV10-3 | NA | CAISETPGSYNEQFF | TGTGCCATCAGTGAGACCCCAGGCTCCTACAATGAGCAGTTCTTC
TRBD2 | TRBJ2-5 | TRBV11-1 | few | CASSFYAGEGETQYF | TGTGCCAGCAGCTTCTACGCGGGAGAAGGGGAGACCCAGTACTTC
TRBD2 | TRBJ2-1 | TRBV20-1 | NA | CSAHGGASYNEQFF | TGCAGTGCTCACGGGGGGGCCTCCTACAATGAGCAGTTCTTC
NA | TRBJ2-7 | TRBV24-1 | NA | CATSEPVPAFYEQYF | TGTGCCACCAGTGAGCCAGTCCCGGCCTTCTACGAGCAGTACTTC
TRBD2 | TRBJ2-1 | TRBV29-1 | few | CSVVVAGGGNEQFF | TGCAGCGTTGTGGTAGCGGGGGGCGGCAATGAGCAGTTCTTC
TRBD2 | TRBJ2-1 | TRBV19 | NA | CASSIGGSGNEQFF | TGTGCCAGTAGTATCGGGGGGTCGGGCAATGAGCAGTTCTTC
NA | TRBJ2-3 | TRBV12-3/TRBV12-4 | NA | CASSLREDYTDTQYF | TGTGCCAGCAGTTTGAGGGAAGACTACACAGATACGCAGTATTTT
TRBD1 | TRBJ1-2 | TRBV29-1 | NA | CSVEDPGQAPYGYTF | TGCAGCGTTGAGGACCCGGGACAGGCCCCCTATGGCTACACCTTC
NA | TRBJ2-3 | TRBV29-1 | NA | CSVEGGVTTRGVSTDTQYF | TGCAGCGTTGAAGGAGGAGTCACTACAAGGGGGGTTAGCACAGATACGCAGTATTTT
NA | TRBJ1-1 | TRBV21-1 | NA | CASSKASVLNTEAFF | TGTGCCAGCAGCAAAGCTTCGGTACTGAACACTGAAGCTTTCTTT
NA | TRBJ2-1 | TRBV25-1 | NA | CASMSGALNNYNEQFF | TGTGCCAGCATGTCCGGGGCCCTGAACAACTACAATGAGCAGTTCTTC
TRBD1 | TRBJ1-3 | TRBV2 | NA | CASSEGGQGNFGNTIYF | TGTGCCAGCAGTGAAGGGGGACAGGGCAACTTTGGAAACACCATATATTTT
TRBD2 | TRBJ2-1 | TRBV5-1 | few | CASSPTLAGGPNNEQFF | TGCGCCAGCAGCCCAACACTAGCGGGGGGGCCTAACAATGAGCAGTTCTTC
NA | TRBJ2-3 | TRBV4-2 | NA | CASSQEKGWGTDTQYF | TGTGCCAGCAGCCAAGAGAAGGGCTGGGGCACAGATACGCAGTATTTT
NA | TRBJ2-7 | TRBV27 | few | CASSSNRGAYEQYF | TGTGCCAGCAGTTCAAACCGGGGGGCATACGAGCAGTACTTC
TRBD2 | TRBJ2-7 | TRBV6-5 | NA | CASSYRPGGEQYF | TGTGCCAGCAGTTACAGGCCGGGGGGCGAGCAGTACTTC
NA | TRBJ2-1 | TRBV9 | NA | CASTPRGGLGYNEQFF | TGTGCCAGCACCCCAAGAGGGGGGCTAGGCTACAATGAGCAGTTCTTC
NA | TRBJ2-2 | TRBV10-1 | many | CASRRGTGELFF | TGCGCCAGCAGGAGGGGGACCGGGGAGCTGTTTTTT
NA | TRBJ2-7 | TRBV29-1 | few | CSVGGQGNYEQYF | TGCAGCGTAGGCGGGCAGGGTAACTACGAGCAGTACTTC
TRBD1 | TRBJ1-6 | TRBV12-3/TRBV12-4 | NA | CASRATGFDNSPLHF | TGTGCCAGCAGGGCGACAGGGTTTGATAATTCACCCCTCCACTTT
NA | TRBJ1-2 | TRBV6-1 | NA | CASSLRDRNYGYTF | TGTGCCAGCAGTCTCCGAGACAGAAACTATGGCTACACCTTC
TRBD2 | TRBJ2-5 | TRBV6-1 | NA | CASTPFRGEYQETQYF | TGTGCCAGCACCCCCTTTCGGGGGGAGTACCAAGAGACCCAGTACTTC
NA | TRBJ1-5 | TRBV20-1 | few | CSANSHNQPQHF | TGCAGTGCTAATTCCCACAATCAGCCCCAGCATTTT
NA | TRBJ2-5 | TRBV9 | few | CASSAYTSQETQYF | TGTGCCAGCAGCGCTTACACCAGCCAAGAGACCCAGTACTTC
NA | TRBJ2-7 | TRBV7-9 | NA | CASTTREKIEQYF | TGTGCCAGCACTACGAGGGAAAAGATCGAGCAGTACTTC
NA | TRBJ2-7 | TRBV4-1 | few | CASTLDEGSYEQYF | TGCGCCAGCACCCTGGATGAGGGGTCATACGAGCAGTACTTC
NA | TRBJ2-7 | TRBV9 | NA | CASSASVAAHSYEQYF | TGTGCCAGCAGCGCCTCTGTCGCGGCCCACTCCTACGAGCAGTACTTC
NA | TRBJ2-7 | TRBV6-1 | NA | CASSSPFHFYEQYF | TGTGCCAGCAGCTCCCCATTCCACTTCTACGAGCAGTACTTC
NA | TRBJ2-3 | TRBV12-3/TRBV12-4 | NA | CASRPRVFSTDTQYF | TGTGCCAGCAGACCGAGAGTCTTTAGCACAGATACGCAGTATTTT
NA | TRBJ1-2 | TRBV6-6 | few | CASSYKEGGYTF | TGTGCCAGCAGTTACAAAGAGGGGGGCTACACCTTC
NA | TRBJ2-7 | TRBV6-5 | NA | CASSYLPPTGSSYEQYF | TGTGCCAGCAGTTACTTACCCCCGACGGGTAGCTCCTACGAGCAGTACTTC
NA | TRBJ1-2 | TRBV6-6 | many | CASTQGGYGYTF | TGTGCCAGCACCCAGGGAGGGTATGGCTACACCTTC
NA | TRBJ1-4 | TRBV6-1 | few | CASSPRASNEKLFF | TGTGCCAGCAGCCCCCGGGCCAGTAATGAAAAACTGTTTTTT
TRBD2 | TRBJ2-1 | TRBV4-1 | NA | CASSQVAGANSYNEQFF | TGCGCCAGCAGCCAGGTAGCGGGGGCCAATTCCTACAATGAGCAGTTCTTC
NA | TRBJ1-1 | TRBV11-2 | few | CASSGHTGNTEAFF | TGTGCCAGCAGCGGCCACACAGGGAACACTGAAGCTTTCTTT
NA | TRBJ2-1 | TRBV11-2 | few | CASSGGTNDYNEQFF | TGTGCCAGCAGCGGTGGGACAAACGATTACAATGAGCAGTTCTTC
TRBD2 | TRBJ2-3 | TRBV20-1 | few | CSQGSGGAVDTQYF | TGCAGTCAAGGTAGCGGGGGGGCCGTAGATACGCAGTATTTT
TRBD1 | TRBJ2-2 | TRBV4-1 | NA | CASSQGIGQGTGELFF | TGCGCCAGCAGCCAAGGTATCGGACAGGGCACCGGGGAGCTGTTTTTT
TRBD2 | TRBJ2-3 | TRBV12-3/TRBV12-4 | NA | CASPPTSGGSTDTQYF | TGTGCCAGCCCGCCCACTAGCGGGGGTAGCACAGATACGCAGTATTTT
NA | TRBJ2-1 | TRBV19 | NA | CASSRDGQSYNEQFF | TGTGCCAGTAGCAGGGACGGTCAATCCTACAATGAGCAGTTCTTC
NA | TRBJ2-7 | TRBV6-1 | NA | CASRLAVGTSYEQYF | TGTGCCAGCAGGCTCGCCGTGGGCACTTCCTACGAGCAGTACTTC
NA | TRBJ2-1 | TRBV4-2 | few | CASSPGPLNEQFF | TGTGCCAGCAGCCCGGGGCCTCTCAATGAGCAGTTCTTC